This TCR beta chain was sequenced during a study of beta chain features in type 1 diabetes. The investigators reverse transcribed all of the isolated RNA, so they sequenced expressed TCRB transcripts. The table came from immunoSEQ multiplex PCR; TCRdb's copy has only in-frame clones and leaves some out. The repertoire consists of 93,000 or so clones, with under 30% occurring once and the leading ten covering 0.53%. As for this clone: Its antigen is not known.

V was trimmed by 6 bases and J by 8 bases, leaving 22 bases between them. This CDR3 has 16 residues. CDR1 is MNHEY, CDR2 SMNVEV, per germline (reference sequence). CD4+ naive, central memory, regulatory and stem cell-like memory subsets were isolated by sorting on CD45RO/CCR7/CD25/CD127/CD95/CD27. Study findings and constraints: TCRB CDR3 length was moderately but significantly reduced in all four CD4+ subsets of Type 1 diabetes patients. HLA effects on TCRB rearrangement stayed unresolved here.

The sample taken for sequencing was central memory CD4+ T cells from blood. The TCR originated in a woman aged 18 to 35 with type 1 diabetes. This rearrangement joins TRBV27 to TRBJ1-4; D possibly corresponds to TRBD1 (5 bases). The CDR3 DNA sequence: TGTGCCAGCAGCGGGTTCGGAACGGGGGGAGAGGAAAAACTGTTTTTT. The encoded protein is CASSGFGTGGEEKLFF. The variable domain in full, with the rest retrieved from reference TRBV27 and TRBJ1-4, is EAQVTQNPRYLITVTGKKLTVTCSQNMNHEYMSWYRQDPGLGLRQIYYSMNVEVTDKGDVPEGYKVSRKEKRNFPLILESPSPNQTSLYFCASSGFGTGGEEKLFFGSGTQLSVL.